The clone carrying this T cell receptor beta chain is classed as medium-sized. Its antigen is as yet unknown. This record belongs to a study of metastatic and nonmetastatic thyroid tumors. About the study: Blood and tumor or nodule tissue repertoires from malignant and benign thyroid patients were compared.

How the authors handled the data: It was from CDR3 differences across clinicopathological groups that a distant-metastasis classifier for papillary thyroid cancer was built. Using MiXCR, TCRdb reanalyzed the PCR reads. Here the V and J calls rest on TCRdb's processing, not on the authors' analysis. The table lists more than 10,000 clones, 27% of them singletons. General study results and limits: Within blood and tumor, benign nodules reportedly had significantly lower TCR beta diversity than malignant thyroid tumors did.

Patients underwent thyroid surgery, and none had received any treatment before it. The sequencing sample was made of tumor tissue. This TCR came from a female donor with papillary thyroid cancer or a benign thyroid nodule (not recorded which). Some clones in this sample may be carry-over from other donors' samples.

DNA for the CDR3: TGTGCCAGCAGCTTGAGCGGGGTTGGTTATGGCTACACCTTC. It encodes CASSLSGVGYGYTF. The chain joins TRBV5-6 to TRBJ1-2; D call uncertain. The V gene's germline CDR1 is SGHDT and CDR2 YYEEEE. CDR3 length equals 14 residues. V shed 1 base and J shed 5 bases, with 12 bases lying between them.